This TCR beta chain originates from a study of T cells after yellow fever vaccination. The CDR3 is 15 residues long. In germline, CDR1 is SGHNT, CDR2 YYREEE (reference sequence). The V segment lost 2 bases and the J segment 10 bases; nucleotides outside the gene matches: 9. TCRdb processed the 5' RACE reads anew with MiXCR; each CDR3 protein has one entry. The sample includes some 290,000 distinct CDR3 sequences, around a tenth of them seen just once. The receptor's source is a man younger than 35 who received the YFV17D yellow fever vaccine. This chain links TRBV5-4 with TRBJ1-4, with 9 bases aligning to TRBD1. The specimen comprised CD4+ T cells sorted from PBMCs, sampled 45 days after the yellow fever booster vaccination. As DNA, the CDR3 is TGTGCCAGCAGCTTAAAAACGGGACAGGGAGGAAAACTGTTTTTT. Encoded protein: CASSLKTGQGGKLFF.